The 9 T cell receptor beta chains below all came from one sample that was sequenced in a study of T-cell memory formation after mild COVID-19. TCRdb recomputed calls from the 5' RACE reads with MiXCR, one row per CDR3 protein. The sample yields approximately 60,000 distinct CDR3 sequences, 8% to 9.5% seen once. What was sequenced was PBMCs or a T cell subset sorted from them (not recorded which). The receptors here all came from a man aged 18 to 35 who had mild COVID-19 (a few samples of this study predate the infection). Cell type and time point are not known.

The genes are TRBV6-5 and TRBJ1-1, with 10 bases that match TRBD1. V was clipped by 4 bases and J by 3 bases; unmatched bases: 2. The CDR3 has 14 amino acids. Germline V gene data show CDR1 as MNHEY and CDR2 as SVGAGI. The CDR3 nucleotides read TGTGCCAGCAGTTGGACAGGGGGAGACACTGAAGCTTTCTTT. Its translation: CASSWTGGDTEAFF.

This clonotype came up a few times. The chain combines TRBV12-3 or TRBV12-4 with TRBJ2-1; perhaps D is TRBD1 or TRBD2 (7 bases each). The CDR3 contains 15 residues. Trimming shortened V by 2 bases and J by 7 bases, and 15 bases separated the two germline ends. The CDR3: CASSLRRGGRNEQFF. Here the CDR3 DNA reads TGTGCCAGCAGTTTACGCAGGGGGGGCCGTAATGAGCAGTTCTTC.

This clonotype was counted between two and nine times. This chain uses TRBV6-6 with TRBJ1-4; TRBD1 is a possible D gene (5 bases). Germline V gives CDR1 MNHNY, CDR2 SVGAGI (reference sequence). Deletions cut 2 bases from V and 7 bases from J, with 14 bases between. The CDR3 is made up of 15 amino acids. The CDR3 sequence: CASSYRQGGSEKLFF. CDR3 nucleotide sequence: TGTGCCAGCAGTTACCGGCAGGGCGGTAGTGAAAAACTGTTTTTT.

This chain joins TRBV3-1 and TRBJ2-7; possible D gene TRBD2, 6 bases. Germline V gene lookup returns CDR1 LGHDT and CDR2 YNNKEL (reference sequence). This CDR3 is built from 14 residues. Trimming stripped 3 bases from V and 6 bases from J, with 15 bases between. The CDR3 coding sequence is TGTGCCAGCAGCCACGGGGCGGGGTTCCGCGAGCAGTACTTC. Translated: CASSHGAGFREQYF.

This clonotype has only a few counts. The chain recombines TRBV20-1 with TRBJ2-2; TRBD2 might be the D (5 bases). Germline V lookup: CDR1 DFQATT, CDR2 SNEGSKA (reference sequence). Trimming removed 4 bases at V and 2 bases at J, with 11 bases between. The CDR3 has 14 residues. The CDR3 region is CSAKPGINTGELFF. In nucleotides, the CDR3 is TGCAGTGCTAAACCGGGGATTAACACCGGGGAGCTGTTTTTT.

This clonotype appeared a few times. The rearrangement joins TRBV9 to TRBJ2-2, with D maybe TRBD1 (5 bases). The CDR3 runs 16 residues. Germline lookup yields CDR1 SGDLS and CDR2 YYNGEE. Trimming removed 4 bases from V and 1 base from J, with 14 bases in between. DNA of the CDR3: TGTGCCAGCAGCCCCCTGGGGCAGGGGAACACCGGGGAGCTGTTTTTT. Its protein is CASSPLGQGNTGELFF.

This clonotype was recorded many times. For the CDR3, the DNA is TGTGCCAGCAGTTACGGGCCGCCTGGGGCCAACGTCCTGACTTTC. It specifies CASSYGPPGANVLTF. The V call is TRBV6-2 or TRBV6-3, the J call TRBJ2-6; D is ambiguous. Deletions cut 2 bases from V and 2 bases from J, with 7 bases between. Per germline, CDR1 MNHEY and CDR2 SVGEGT. This CDR3 comprises 15 residues.

This clonotype has only a few counts. The gene calls are TRBV25-1 and TRBJ2-3; 8 bases align to TRBD1. The ends lost 4 bases at V and 2 bases at J; junction bases unmatched: 5. The germline gives CDR1 MGHDK, CDR2 SYGVNS. The CDR3 totals 15 residues. The CDR3 sequence is CASSAYRGFTDTQYF. The CDR3, as DNA: TGTGCCAGCAGTGCTTACAGGGGGTTCACAGATACGCAGTATTTT.

In its sample, this clonotype was seen many times. The chain couples TRBV4-3 to TRBJ2-3; D is undetermined. The V and J ends lost 3 bases and 1 base respectively, with 11 bases between them. The CDR3 length is 15 residues. Germline loops: CDR1 LGHNA, CDR2 YSLEER. The CDR3 nucleotides are TGCGCCAGCAGCCAGGAACCCCTGGGCACAGATACGCAGTATTTT. Residues: CASSQEPLGTDTQYF.